These 5 T cell receptor beta chains share one sample of origin, sequenced in a study of response to subunit inactivated influenza vaccine. Each CDR3 protein gets one entry after TCRdb re-called the RT-PCR reads with MiXCR. Found here are 500,000 to 550,000 distinct CDR3 sequences, approximately 7.2% of them singletons; the top ten hold under 15%. The sample in question was PBMCs from blood, obtained approximately 25 months after vaccination. Every receptor here comes from a man aged 45 to 70 who received an inactivated influenza vaccine.

As regards this clonotype: This is likely a read error, given that the CDR3 carries no conserved phenylalanine or tryptophan at its end. The chain has TRBV7-8 and TRBJ2-3; 10 positions agree with TRBD2. The CDR3 totals 14 residues. The V and J ends lost 5 bases and 3 bases, in that order; junction bases with no gene match: 2. Germline values: CDR1 SGHVS, CDR2 FQNEAQ. The CDR3 DNA sequence: TGTGCCAGCAGCCTGACTAGCGGGACAGATACGCAGTATTAT. Amino acids: CASSLTSGTDTQYY.

This clonotype was observed a handful of times. The chain combines TRBV7-9 with TRBJ1-4, with D uncertain. The germline V and J ends were trimmed by 1 base and 7 bases, with 4 bases remaining between them. The CDR3 extends over 12 amino acids. Germline CDR1 is SEHNR and CDR2 is FQNEAQ (reference sequence). CDR3 residues: CASSLGLEKLFF. CDR3 sequence (DNA): TGTGCCAGCAGCTTAGGTCTTGAAAAACTGTTTTTT.

This clonotype was counted many times. V and J are TRBV28 and TRBJ1-3; D possibly corresponds to TRBD1 (5 bases). CDR1 and CDR2 (germline): MDHEN, SYDVKM. The CDR3 covers 16 residues. Trimming pared 4 bases from V and 0 bases from J, leaving 13 bases between. CDR3 amino acids: CASSSLRGPSGNTIYF. The CDR3 DNA follows: TGTGCCAGCAGTTCCCTTCGGGGCCCCTCTGGAAACACCATATATTTT.

Only a few counts were recorded for this clonotype. The chain recombines TRBV10-2 with TRBJ2-7; D not resolved. The CDR3 runs 10 residues. Germline CDR1 WSHSY, CDR2 SAAADI. Between the trimmed V and J ends, which lost 8 bases and 7 bases, there was a span of 9 bases. CDR3: CASGSREQYF. CDR3 nucleotides: TGCGCCAGCGGATCGAGAGAGCAGTACTTC.

This rearrangement joins TRBV5-1 to TRBJ2-7, with a weak D call TRBD2 (5 bases). Trimming shortened V by 0 bases and J by 5 bases, and 15 bases separated the two germline ends. CDR1 and CDR2 from the germline V gene are SGHRS and YFSETQ. This CDR3 spans 15 amino acids. The CDR3 loop is CASSLVPVGSHEQYF. The CDR3 nucleotides read TGCGCCAGCAGCTTGGTCCCCGTGGGGAGCCACGAGCAGTACTTC.